These 25 T cell receptor beta chains originate from one sample sequenced in a study of cytomegalovirus exposure and HLA in healthy donors. 13 Jbeta primers and 60 Vbeta primers were used for the PCR. Method: immunoSEQ multiplex PCR; TCRdb's copy keeps in-frame clones and lacks some. This table holds some 110,000 clones, around 80% found once. The source material was PBMCs. The receptors originated from a young man in good health and CMV-seropositive.

This chain joins TRBV5-1 and TRBJ2-1; 8 bases line up with TRBD1. CDR3 length: 15 residues. Unmatched junction bases numbered 1, after V lost 0 bases and J lost 2 bases. CDR1 and CDR2 from the germline V gene are SGHRS and YFSETQ. The CDR3 loop reads CASSLATGAYNEQFF. The CDR3 bases are TGCGCCAGCAGCTTGGCGACAGGGGCCTACAATGAGCAGTTCTTC.

The chain recombines TRBV28 with TRBJ1-2, with D possibly matching TRBD1 (6 bases). Trimming shortened V by 5 bases and J by 8 bases, and 21 bases separated the two germline ends. Germline V lookup: CDR1 MDHEN, CDR2 SYDVKM. CDR3 length: 15 amino acids. The CDR3: CASSLRFRGLGGYTF. The CDR3 DNA is TGTGCCAGCAGTCTCCGATTCAGGGGCCTAGGGGGCTACACCTTC.

V gene TRBV6-5 combines with J gene TRBJ1-2; 9 positions match TRBD1. CDR1 and CDR2 from the germline V gene are MNHEY and SVGAGI. V lost 7 bases and J lost 6; bases outside the gene matches: 9. The CDR3 length is 14 residues. This chain's CDR3 is CASNRDGTGNGYTF. CDR3 sequence (DNA): TGTGCCAGCAATAGGGACGGGACAGGGAATGGCTACACCTTC.

This sequence joins TRBV7-2 and TRBJ2-7; 8 bases agree with TRBD1. This CDR3 spans 15 amino acids. The trim removed 8 bases at V and 4 bases at J, leaving 13 bases unmatched. Germline V gene lookup returns CDR1 SGHTA and CDR2 FQGNSA. The CDR3 DNA is TGTGCCAGCTCCGCTCGGGGACAGGTGGGATACGAGCAGTACTTC. This encodes CASSARGQVGYEQYF.

The chain uses TRBV28 and TRBJ1-3; TRBD1 agrees at 7 bases. V was clipped by 4 bases and J by 0 bases; unmatched bases: 9. The length of the CDR3 is 17 residues. CDR1 is MDHEN, CDR2 SYDVKM, per germline. CDR3 sequence (DNA): TGTGCCAGCAGTTACGCCGGGACAGCAAACTCTGGAAACACCATATATTTT. Its translation is CASSYAGTANSGNTIYF.

The chain combines TRBV2 with TRBJ2-3, with 7 nucleotides matching TRBD2. The V gene end was trimmed by 4 bases and the J gene end by 10 bases; junction bases not matched to a gene: 8. Germline V gives CDR1 SNHLY, CDR2 FYNNEI. This CDR3 is built from 13 residues. The CDR3 nucleotides are TGTGCCAGCAGTGGGGGGGGTAAGAGCGCGCAGTATTTT. This codes for CASSGGGKSAQYF. Drawing the rest from reference TRBV2 and TRBJ2-3, the complete variable domain is EPEVTQTPSHQVTQMGQEVILRCVPISNHLYFYWYRQILGQKVEFLVSFYNNEISEKSEIFDDQFSVERPDGSNFTLKIRSTKLEDSAMYFCASSGGGKSAQYFGPGTRLTVL.

This rearrangement joins TRBV28 to TRBJ2-7, with TRBD2 as a possible D gene (5 bases). Trimming removed 5 bases at V and 5 bases at J, with 13 bases between. Germline loops: CDR1 MDHEN, CDR2 SYDVKM. The CDR3 consists of 13 residues. CDR3 loop: CASSLLGAHEQYF. Here the CDR3 DNA reads TGTGCCAGCAGTCTCTTGGGAGCCCACGAGCAGTACTTC.

This clone has just one count. J is TRBJ2-5 and V is TRBV5-6; the match to TRBD2 covers 8 bases. Germline-derived CDR1 and CDR2 are SGHDT and YYEEEE. The V segment lost 3 bases and the J segment 5 bases; nucleotides outside the gene matches: 18. The CDR3 runs to 18 residues. This chain's CDR3 is CASSSTASRGGRVETQYF. The CDR3 DNA is TGTGCCAGCAGCTCGACGGCTAGTCGGGGGGGCCGGGTCGAGACCCAGTACTTC.

The gene calls are TRBV7-2 and TRBJ2-7, with 7 bases matching TRBD2. In germline, CDR1 is SGHTA, CDR2 FQGNSA. This CDR3 contains 14 residues. Trimming at V came to 5 bases and at J to 6 bases, leaving 10 bases not matched to a gene. CDR3: CASSLSGKLGEQYV. CDR3 nucleotide sequence: TGTGCCAGCAGCCTAAGCGGGAAGTTAGGCGAGCAGTACGTC.

The table lists this clone with a few counts. This chain connects TRBV27 to TRBJ2-5; 10 nucleotides align to TRBD1. Germline V lookup: CDR1 MNHEY, CDR2 SMNVEV (reference sequence). The CDR3 loop spans 15 amino acids. With 5 bases clipped from V and 2 bases from J, the junction kept 5 bases outside the gene matches. The CDR3 DNA is TGTGCCAGCAGTCCGGGACAGGGGACGCAAGAGACCCAGTACTTC. This translates into CASSPGQGTQETQYF.

This chain joins TRBV28 and TRBJ1-2, with D possibly matching TRBD1 (6 bases). The V and J ends lost 8 bases and 4 bases respectively, with 11 bases between them. This CDR3 is built from 12 residues. Per the germline V gene, CDR1 is MDHEN and CDR2 is SYDVKM. DNA of the CDR3: TGTGCCAGCTTTCGACAGGCCTATGGCTACACCTTC. Its protein is CASFRQAYGYTF.

The J gene is TRBJ2-2, the V gene TRBV11-2; TRBD2 matches at 7 bases. Germline values: CDR1 SGHAT, CDR2 FQNNGV. The V segment lost 1 base and the J segment 5 bases; nucleotides outside the gene matches: 1. The CDR3 loop spans 14 amino acids. The CDR3 protein is CASSLAGGTGELFF. The CDR3 coding sequence is TGTGCCAGCAGCTTAGCCGGGGGGACCGGGGAGCTGTTTTTT.

The V and J genes are TRBV4-1 and TRBJ1-1, with 10 bases fitting TRBD1. The length of the CDR3 is 15 residues. CDR1 MGHRA and CDR2 YSYEKL come from the germline V gene. Unmatched junction bases numbered 7, after V lost 2 bases and J lost 7 bases. CDR3 nucleotide sequence: TGCGCCAGCAGCCAATACGGGACAGGGGCAAATGAAGCTTTCTTT. This translates into CASSQYGTGANEAFF.

The chain joins TRBV5-1 to TRBJ2-7; 8 positions match TRBD1. The CDR3 consists of 14 residues. Trimming at V came to 2 bases and at J to 5 bases, leaving 6 bases not matched to a gene. The germline gives CDR1 SGHRS, CDR2 YFSETQ. The CDR3: CASSFRGQDHEQYF. Written as DNA, the CDR3 is TGCGCCAGCAGCTTCCGGGGACAGGATCACGAGCAGTACTTC.

V usage is TRBV11-2 and J usage is TRBJ2-1; 9 bases map to TRBD2. From germline, CDR1 is SGHAT and CDR2 FQNNGV. This CDR3 has 15 amino acids. V lost 1 base, J lost 4 bases, and 2 bases stayed unmatched. CDR3 amino acids: CASSLVSGRYNEQFF. CDR3 nucleotides: TGTGCCAGCAGCTTAGTTAGCGGGAGATACAATGAGCAGTTCTTC.

The DNA of the CDR3 is TGCGCCAGCAGCTTCCTACAGGCCGGAAATGAAAAACTGTTTTTT. Translating gives CASSFLQAGNEKLFF. The V and J genes are TRBV5-1 and TRBJ1-4, with D possibly matching TRBD1 (5 bases). Germline CDR1 reads SGHRS; CDR2 reads YFSETQ. CDR3 length: 15 residues. V lost 2 bases and J lost 5, with 13 bases in between.

The rearrangement links TRBV4-1 to TRBJ1-2, with D perhaps TRBD1 (5 bases). The CDR3 totals 14 residues. Germline V gene lookup returns CDR1 MGHRA and CDR2 YSYEKL. V lost 0 bases, J lost 5 bases, and 10 bases lay in between. The CDR3 sequence is CASSQENRMYGYTF. As DNA, the CDR3 is TGCGCCAGCAGCCAAGAAAACAGGATGTATGGCTACACCTTC.

The chain has TRBV7-9 and TRBJ2-7, with D perhaps matching TRBD2 (5 bases). CDR3 length: 13 amino acids. Germline CDR1 is SEHNR and CDR2 is FQNEAQ (reference sequence). Trimming cost V 7 bases and J 6 bases, with 16 bases left between them. This chain's CDR3 is CASTRSRAGEQYF. For the CDR3, the DNA is TGTGCCAGCACCCGGTCCCGGGCGGGCGAGCAGTACTTC.

The CDR3 loop reads CASRPSGGTSTDTQYF. CDR3 in DNA: TGCGCCAGCAGGCCTAGCGGGGGTACGAGCACAGATACGCAGTATTTT. The gene calls are TRBV10-2 and TRBJ2-3; TRBD2 aligns across 10 bases. CDR1 is WSHSY and CDR2 is SAAADI in the germline V gene. Trimming took 6 bases from V and 0 from J; bases not matched to a gene: 6. The CDR3 consists of 16 residues.

The rearrangement joins TRBV7-2 to TRBJ1-1; weak D call: TRBD1 (6 bases). This CDR3 is built from 13 residues. CDR1 SGHTA and CDR2 FQGNSA come from the germline V gene. The V end lost 3 bases, the J end lost 3 bases, and 8 bases lay between the germline ends. CDR3 sequence reads: CASSLDSHTEAFF. The CDR3 coding sequence is TGTGCCAGCAGCTTGGACAGTCACACTGAAGCTTTCTTT.

V and J are TRBV29-1 and TRBJ2-2, with a weak D call TRBD1 (6 bases). The V end was cut by 7 bases, the J end by 4 bases, with 13 bases between. Germline V gene data show CDR1 as SQVTM and CDR2 as ANQGSEA. The CDR3 extends over 13 amino acids. The CDR3 region has the DNA TGCAGCGGTGGCAGGGGTCCCACCGGGGAGCTGTTTTTT. Amino acid sequence: CSGGRGPTGELFF.

This clone occurred many times. The chain joins TRBV4-2 to TRBJ2-3; 7 bases agree with TRBD2. Per the germline V gene, CDR1 is LGHNA and CDR2 is YNFKEQ. The CDR3 length is 14 residues. V was pared by 6 bases and J by 1 base, with 4 bases of the junction left unmatched. The CDR3 bases are TGTGCCAGCAGTCTAGCGGAGCGCACAGATACGCAGTATTTT. It encodes CASSLAERTDTQYF.

The chain is built from TRBV15 and TRBJ1-3; D is perhaps TRBD1 (5 bases). Germline CDR1 and CDR2: LNHNV and YYDKDF (reference sequence). The CDR3 sequence is 17 residues long. V was clipped by 1 base and J by 2 bases, with 15 bases between them. The CDR3 spells CATSRAGQGPAGNTIYF. As DNA, the CDR3 is TGTGCCACCAGCAGAGCCGGTCAGGGCCCGGCTGGAAACACCATATATTTT. The full variable domain, rest sourced from reference TRBV15 and TRBJ1-3, is DAMVIQNPRYQVTQFGKPVTLSCSQTLNHNVMYWYQQKSSQAPKLLFHYYDKDFNNEADTPDNFQSRRPNTSFCFLDIRSPGLGDTAMYLCATSRAGQGPAGNTIYFGEGSWLTVV.

The CDR3 region is CASSVPYRGYEQYF. The CDR3 DNA reads TGTGCCAGCAGCGTGCCGTATAGGGGCTACGAGCAGTACTTC. J is TRBJ2-7 and V is TRBV7-2, with D possibly being TRBD1 (5 bases). The CDR3 is 14 residues long. V shed 5 bases and J shed 3 bases, with 14 bases lying between them. Germline V gene lookup returns CDR1 SGHTA and CDR2 FQGNSA.

The chain joins TRBV6-5 to TRBJ1-2; 7 bases are a match to TRBD1. Per germline, CDR1 MNHEY and CDR2 SVGAGI. CDR3 size: 13 residues. The V and J ends lost 0 bases and 11 bases, in that order; junction bases with no gene match: 6. The CDR3: CASSYSRTGVYTF. In DNA, the CDR3 is TGTGCCAGCAGTTACTCGCGGACAGGAGTGTACACCTTC.